Below, 28 T cell receptor beta chains from the same sample are listed, as sequenced in a study of beta chain features in type 1 diabetes. Of the isolated RNA, all was reverse transcribed, and so the sequenced material was expressed TCRB transcripts. TCRdb's copy holds only in-frame clones and misses some; the assay was immunoSEQ multiplex PCR. The sample records about 230,000 clones, 9% to 10% being singletons. What was sequenced was naive CD4+ T cells from blood. These receptors originate from a woman aged 18-29 years in good health.

This chain joins TRBV9 and TRBJ1-2; 10 bases align to TRBD1. The junction had 16 bases not matched to a gene; V was cut back by 0 bases and J by 8 bases. The CDR3 runs 18 residues. Germline CDR1 and CDR2: SGDLS and YYNGEE. This CDR3 is CASSVAVALTGGAGGYTF. CDR3 nucleotide sequence: TGTGCCAGCAGCGTAGCCGTGGCCTTGACAGGGGGCGCGGGAGGCTACACCTTC.

The sample holds a few counts of this clone. The CDR3 sequence is CASSLVQGAISEQYF. The DNA for the CDR3 is TGTGCCAGCAGCTTAGTACAGGGGGCGATCAGCGAGCAGTACTTC. The chain is built from TRBV5-6 and TRBJ2-7; 9 bases are shared with TRBD1. CDR1 is SGHDT, CDR2 YYEEEE, per germline. V shed 2 bases and J 6 bases; nucleotides not matched to a gene: 9. The CDR3 spans 15 residues.

This clone was seen only a few times. This chain links TRBV27 with TRBJ2-1; D possibly corresponds to TRBD1 (5 bases). V gave up 6 bases and J gave up 0 bases, with 12 bases separating them. The germline gives CDR1 MNHEY, CDR2 SMNVEV (reference sequence). The CDR3 length is 15 residues. The CDR3 DNA follows: TGTGCCAGCAGCTATTCAGGGCACTCCTACAATGAGCAGTTCTTC. Translation gives CASSYSGHSYNEQFF.

V gene TRBV18 combines with J gene TRBJ1-1; 7 nucleotides line up with TRBD1. V shed 4 bases and J 2 bases; nucleotides not matched to a gene: 4. CDR1 is KGHSH, CDR2 LQKENI, per germline. The CDR3 sequence is 14 residues long. This CDR3 is CASSQGQVNTEAFF. DNA of the CDR3: TGTGCCAGCTCACAAGGACAGGTTAACACTGAAGCTTTCTTT.

The chain combines TRBV4-1 with TRBJ1-2; D is possibly TRBD1 (5 bases). Trimming stripped 3 bases from V and 3 bases from J, with 11 bases between. CDR1 and CDR2 from the germline V gene are MGHRA and YSYEKL. CDR3 length: 14 residues. Written as DNA, the CDR3 is TGCGCCAGCAGCCAGACGGGCAGGGACTATGGCTACACCTTC. This gives the protein CASSQTGRDYGYTF.

This clone was observed a few times. The rearrangement joins TRBV7-2 to TRBJ1-2; D not resolved. Trimming removed 2 bases at V and 7 bases at J, with 17 bases between. The CDR3 extends over 15 amino acids. CDR1 and CDR2 (germline): SGHTA, FQGNSA. The CDR3 sequence is CASSLNGRVSGGYTF. In nucleotides, the CDR3 is TGTGCCAGCAGCTTAAACGGCCGGGTGAGCGGTGGCTACACCTTC.

V gene TRBV7-3 combines with J gene TRBJ2-1; tentatively, D is TRBD2 (6 bases). The V end was cut by 1 base, the J end by 3 bases, with 10 bases between. The CDR3 extends over 15 amino acids. Per germline, CDR1 SGHTA and CDR2 FQGTGA. CDR3 region: CASSLILGGYNEQFF. The CDR3 coding sequence is TGTGCCAGCAGCTTAATTTTGGGGGGCTACAATGAGCAGTTCTTC.

This clone was seen a handful of times. The chain's CDR3 is CASSLRTGGNYGYTF. CDR3 nucleotides: TGTGCCAGTAGTCTTCGGACAGGGGGCAACTATGGCTACACCTTC. V gene TRBV19 combines with J gene TRBJ1-2; 11 positions agree with TRBD1. V lost 5 bases to trimming and J lost 2 bases; unmatched junction nucleotides: 4. The germline gives CDR1 LNHDA, CDR2 SQIVND (reference sequence). The CDR3 is made up of 15 amino acids.

The chain couples TRBV10-3 to TRBJ1-4; 7 positions agree with TRBD1. CDR1 and CDR2 (germline): ENHRY, SYGVKD. Trimming at V came to 10 bases and at J to 0 bases, leaving 2 bases not matched to a gene. This CDR3 has 13 residues. CDR3 protein: CATGQATNEKLFF. The CDR3 DNA sequence: TGTGCCACCGGACAGGCAACTAATGAAAAACTGTTTTTT.

The rearrangement links TRBV11-3 to TRBJ2-5, with 11 bases lining up with TRBD2. Germline V gene sequence: CDR1 SGHNT, CDR2 YENEEA. The CDR3 has 17 residues. Unmatched junction bases numbered 9, after V lost 4 bases and J lost 2 bases. CDR3 residues: CASSWGRGLAVQETQYF. The CDR3, as DNA: TGTGCCAGCAGCTGGGGGAGGGGACTAGCGGTTCAAGAGACCCAGTACTTC.

The genes are TRBV30 and TRBJ1-3, with D unresolved. The V gene's germline CDR1 is GTSNPN and CDR2 SVGIG (reference sequence). The ends were cut back, 0 bases at V and 0 bases at J, with 9 bases in the middle. The CDR3 is 15 amino acids. The DNA of the CDR3 is TGTGCCTGGAGTGTCGTGCCCTACTCTGGAAACACCATATATTTT. Its protein product is CAWSVVPYSGNTIYF.

This chain joins TRBV15 and TRBJ2-5, with D tentatively TRBD2 (6 bases). Germline assignment: CDR1 LNHNV and CDR2 YYDKDF (reference sequence). The ends were cut back, 0 bases at V and 4 bases at J, with 12 bases in the middle. The CDR3 is 15 residues long. The CDR3 loop is CATSRDRAGGETQYF. In DNA, the CDR3 is TGTGCCACCAGCAGAGATCGAGCCGGGGGAGAGACCCAGTACTTC.

This clone appeared a few times. The chain recombines TRBV6-1 with TRBJ1-5; no definite D call. This CDR3 is built from 13 residues. Trimming took off 3 bases at V and 4 bases at J, with 7 bases between the two ends. CDR1 is MNHNS and CDR2 is SASEGT in the germline V gene. Here the CDR3 reads CASSERQNQPQHF. The CDR3 DNA follows: TGTGCCAGCAGTGAGCGGCAGAATCAGCCCCAGCATTTT.

There are a few counts of this clone. The chain has TRBV7-9 and TRBJ1-1; no firm D call. With 8 bases removed from V and 5 bases from J, the gap between germline ends came to 18 bases. Per germline, CDR1 SEHNR and CDR2 FQNEAQ (reference sequence). CDR3 size: 14 residues. CDR3 bases: TGTGCCAGCCAAGGAGGGTGGGCTACTACTGAAGCTTTCTTT. It is translated as CASQGGWATTEAFF.

This clone was picked up a small number of times. This chain links TRBV2 with TRBJ1-1; perhaps TRBD1 as D (5 bases). Germline-derived CDR1 and CDR2 are SNHLY and FYNNEI. V shed 6 bases and J shed 0 bases, with 11 bases lying between them. This CDR3 has 14 residues. CDR3 in DNA: TGTGCCAGCAGCGCAGGGAACGTGAACACTGAAGCTTTCTTT. It translates to CASSAGNVNTEAFF.

The chain employs TRBV5-4 and TRBJ2-7; D is perhaps TRBD2 (6 bases). Trimming pared 4 bases from V and 3 bases from J, leaving 32 bases between. The germline V gene has CDR1 SGHNT and CDR2 YYREEE (reference sequence). The CDR3 runs 20 residues. In DNA, the CDR3 is TGTGCCAGCAGCGCGGGTTTAGGGAGCGGGCGCCTTAGTTTTCGCTACGAGCAGTACTTC. It translates to CASSAGLGSGRLSFRYEQYF.

The V and J genes are TRBV2 and TRBJ2-2, with D perhaps TRBD1 (5 bases). The germline V gene encodes CDR1 SNHLY and CDR2 FYNNEI. The CDR3 contains 15 residues. The ends were cut back, 4 bases at V and 0 bases at J, with 9 bases in the middle. Written as DNA, the CDR3 is TGTGCCAGCAGTGGGGGCGGACCGAACACCGGGGAGCTGTTTTTT. It translates to CASSGGGPNTGELFF.

This chain joins TRBV6-7 and TRBJ1-2, with D tentatively TRBD1 (5 bases). TRBV6-7 is flagged as an ORF with uncertain function. The CDR3 has 12 residues. V was shortened by 4 bases and J by 5 bases, with 8 bases between the two germline ends. The CDR3 sequence: CASSSGKYGYTF. The CDR3 bases are TGTGCCAGCAGTTCAGGGAAATATGGCTACACCTTC.

The genes are TRBV6-1 and TRBJ1-2; no reliable D call. V was clipped by 1 base and J by 4 bases, with 7 bases between them. This CDR3 contains 13 residues. The germline V gene has CDR1 MNHNS and CDR2 SASEGT. CDR3 protein: CASSEGLLYGYTF. The CDR3 bases are TGTGCCAGCAGTGAAGGCTTACTCTATGGCTACACCTTC.

This rearrangement joins TRBV11-1 to TRBJ1-6; a weak D match, TRBD1 (5 bases). V was trimmed by 5 bases and J by 11 bases, leaving 16 bases between them. The V gene's germline CDR1 is SGHAT and CDR2 FQDESV (reference sequence). This CDR3 region has 14 residues. CDR3 sequence: CASSLGTSPTPLHF. The CDR3, as DNA: TGTGCCAGCAGCCTTGGGACTTCCCCGACACCCCTCCACTTT.

This clone was seen only a few times. The chain employs TRBV6-1 and TRBJ1-2; tentatively, D is TRBD1 (5 bases). Germline V lookup: CDR1 MNHNS, CDR2 SASEGT. Trimming took 6 bases from V and 4 from J, leaving 9 bases between them. The CDR3 sequence is 12 residues long. The DNA of the CDR3 is TGTGCCAGCAGAGACGACAGCTATGGCTACACCTTC. This translates into CASRDDSYGYTF.

This chain uses TRBV19 with TRBJ2-7; 7 bases match TRBD1. This CDR3 has 13 amino acids. CDR1 and CDR2 from the germline V gene are LNHDA and SQIVND (reference sequence). With 5 bases clipped from V and 6 bases from J, the junction kept 7 bases outside the gene matches. The CDR3 DNA follows: TGTGCCAGTAGTCCAGGACAGGTTCCCGAGCAGTACTTC. Its translation: CASSPGQVPEQYF.

About this clone: The limits of the CDR3 on the DNA are not certain, so only TCRdb's listed CDR3 is given. The chain links TRBV28 to TRBJ2-2; the table calls TRBD2, which could not be checked here. Looked up from germline, CDR1 is MDHEN and CDR2 is SYDVKM. The CDR3 is 14 amino acids long, termini counted. CDR3 amino acids: CASRRLAGSGSCFF.

This clone occurred a few times. The J gene is TRBJ1-5, the V gene TRBV2; the D is unclear. Germline V gene sequence: CDR1 SNHLY, CDR2 FYNNEI. V was cut by 7 bases and J by 0 bases, with 13 bases left in between. The CDR3 covers 15 residues. This chain's CDR3 is CASNRLGNSNQPQHF. The CDR3 DNA reads TGTGCCAGCAACCGACTTGGAAATAGCAATCAGCCCCAGCATTTT.

This clone was detected a few times. The V call is TRBV30, the J call TRBJ1-1, with D maybe TRBD1 (5 bases). The CDR3 is 15 amino acids. Germline values: CDR1 GTSNPN, CDR2 SVGIG (reference sequence). Deletions cut 3 bases from V and 4 bases from J, with 18 bases between. The CDR3 protein is CAWRRAFRGGTEAFF. The CDR3 DNA reads as TGTGCCTGGAGAAGAGCCTTTAGGGGTGGCACTGAAGCTTTCTTT.

This clone was counted between two and nine times. The CDR3 DNA reads TGCAGCGTGAGGGGGACAGGGGACCTTCGCACCGGGGAGCTGTTTTTT. Its protein is CSVRGTGDLRTGELFF. This chain joins TRBV29-1 and TRBJ2-2; 10 bases fit TRBD1. Trimming removed 6 bases from V and 4 bases from J; junction bases left unmatched: 11. The germline gives CDR1 SQVTM, CDR2 ANQGSEA. There are 16 residues in the CDR3.

As concerns this clone: This sample also contains other DNA sequences that code for the same CDR3. The rearrangement uses TRBV5-1 and TRBJ2-5; 9 bases align to TRBD1. CDR1 and CDR2 from the germline V gene are SGHRS and YFSETQ. V shed 5 bases, J shed 2 bases, and the junction held 4 bases outside the gene matches. The CDR3 consists of 14 residues. The CDR3 DNA sequence: TGCGCCAGCAGTCCCGGGACAGGGCAAGAGACCCAGTACTTC. It yields the protein CASSPGTGQETQYF.

This clone was counted between two and nine times. The V call is TRBV25-1, the J call TRBJ1-1; D gene uncertain. This CDR3 contains 15 residues. Germline CDR1 is MGHDK and CDR2 is SYGVNS. Trimming pared 3 bases from V and 4 bases from J, leaving 15 bases between. The chain's CDR3 is CASSDDRTAGTEAFF. In DNA form, the CDR3 reads TGTGCCAGCAGTGATGATAGGACCGCGGGCACTGAAGCTTTCTTT. The entire variable domain, with the rest obtained from reference TRBV25-1 and TRBJ1-1, is as follows: EADIYQTPRYLVIGTGKKITLECSQTMGHDKMYWYQQDPGMELHLIHYSYGVNSTEKGDLSSESTVSRIRTEHFPLTLESARPSHTSQYLCASSDDRTAGTEAFFGQGTRLTVV.